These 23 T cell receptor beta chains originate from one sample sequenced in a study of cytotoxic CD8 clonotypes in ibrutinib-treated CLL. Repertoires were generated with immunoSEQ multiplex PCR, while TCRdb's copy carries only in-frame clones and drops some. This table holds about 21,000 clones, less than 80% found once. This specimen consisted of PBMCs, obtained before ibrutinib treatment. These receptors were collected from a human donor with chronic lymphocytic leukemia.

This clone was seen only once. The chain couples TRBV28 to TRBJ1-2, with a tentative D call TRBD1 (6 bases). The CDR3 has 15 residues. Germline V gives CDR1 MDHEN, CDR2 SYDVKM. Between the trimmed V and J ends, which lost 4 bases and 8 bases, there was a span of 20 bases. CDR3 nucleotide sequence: TGTGCCAGCAGTTCCACCCGACCCAGGGGTCGAGGCTACACCTTC. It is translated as CASSSTRPRGRGYTF.

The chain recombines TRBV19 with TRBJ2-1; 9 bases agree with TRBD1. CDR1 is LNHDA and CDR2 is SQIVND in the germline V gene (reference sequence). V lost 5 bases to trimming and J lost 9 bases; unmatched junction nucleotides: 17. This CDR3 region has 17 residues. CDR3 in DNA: TGTGCCAGTAGTGTTCTCGCGGGACAGGGATGGAGGTCTGAGCAGTTCTTC. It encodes CASSVLAGQGWRSEQFF.

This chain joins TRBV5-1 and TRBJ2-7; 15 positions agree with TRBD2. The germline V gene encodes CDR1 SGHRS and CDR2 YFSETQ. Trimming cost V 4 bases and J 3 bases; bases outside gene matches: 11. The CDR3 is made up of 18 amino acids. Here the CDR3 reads CASSPKGLAGGGYYEQYF. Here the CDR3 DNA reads TGCGCCAGCAGCCCAAAGGGACTAGCGGGAGGAGGTTACTACGAGCAGTACTTC.

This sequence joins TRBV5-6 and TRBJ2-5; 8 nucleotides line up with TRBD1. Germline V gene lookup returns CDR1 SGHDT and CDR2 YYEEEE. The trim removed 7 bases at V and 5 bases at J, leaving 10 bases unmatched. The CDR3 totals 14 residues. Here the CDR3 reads CASGAGTGGETQYF. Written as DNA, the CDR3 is TGTGCCAGCGGTGCTGGGACAGGAGGGGAGACCCAGTACTTC.

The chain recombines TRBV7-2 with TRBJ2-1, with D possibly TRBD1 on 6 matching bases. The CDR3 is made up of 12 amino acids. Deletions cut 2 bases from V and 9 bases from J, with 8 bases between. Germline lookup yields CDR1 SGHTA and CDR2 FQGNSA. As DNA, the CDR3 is TGTGCCAGCAGCTTATCCAGGGGTGAGCAGTTCTTC. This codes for CASSLSRGEQFF. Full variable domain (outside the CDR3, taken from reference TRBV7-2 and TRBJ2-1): GAGVSQSPSNKVTEKGKDVELRCDPISGHTALYWYRQSLGQGLEFLIYFQGNSAPDKSGLPSDRFSAERTGGSVSTLTIQRTQQEDSAVYLCASSLSRGEQFFGPGTRLTVL.

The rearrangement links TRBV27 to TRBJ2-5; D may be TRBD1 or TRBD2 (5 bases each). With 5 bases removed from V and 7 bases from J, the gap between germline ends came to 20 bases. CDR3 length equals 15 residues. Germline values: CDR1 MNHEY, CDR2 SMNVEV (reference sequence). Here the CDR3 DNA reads TGTGCCAGCAGTCCTTTGTTGGTGGGGGAGCGGACCCAGTACTTC. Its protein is CASSPLLVGERTQYF.

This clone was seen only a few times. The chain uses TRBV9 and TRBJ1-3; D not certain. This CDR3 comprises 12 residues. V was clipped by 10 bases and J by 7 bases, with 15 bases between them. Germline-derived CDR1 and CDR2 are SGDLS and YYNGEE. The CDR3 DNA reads TGTGCCCCTACAGAAAGGTCGAACACCATATATTTT. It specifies CAPTERSNTIYF.

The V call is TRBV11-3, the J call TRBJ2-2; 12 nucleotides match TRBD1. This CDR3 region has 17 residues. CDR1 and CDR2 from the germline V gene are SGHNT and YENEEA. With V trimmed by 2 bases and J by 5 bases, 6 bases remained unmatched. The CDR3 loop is CASSLFGGQGATGELFF. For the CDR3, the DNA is TGTGCCAGCAGCTTATTCGGGGGACAGGGGGCTACCGGGGAGCTGTTTTTT.

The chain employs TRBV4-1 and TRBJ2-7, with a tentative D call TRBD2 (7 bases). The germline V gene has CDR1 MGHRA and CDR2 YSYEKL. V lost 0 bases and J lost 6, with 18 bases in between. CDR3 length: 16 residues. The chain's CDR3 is CASSQDLAGAFFEQYF. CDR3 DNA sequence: TGCGCCAGCAGCCAAGATCTGGCGGGGGCTTTCTTCGAGCAGTACTTC.

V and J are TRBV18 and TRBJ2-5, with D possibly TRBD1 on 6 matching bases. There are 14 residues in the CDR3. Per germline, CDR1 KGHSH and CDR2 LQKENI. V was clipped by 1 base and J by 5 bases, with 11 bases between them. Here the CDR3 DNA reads TGTGCCAGCTCACCACTTCAGGGGTCGGAGACCCAGTACTTC. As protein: CASSPLQGSETQYF.

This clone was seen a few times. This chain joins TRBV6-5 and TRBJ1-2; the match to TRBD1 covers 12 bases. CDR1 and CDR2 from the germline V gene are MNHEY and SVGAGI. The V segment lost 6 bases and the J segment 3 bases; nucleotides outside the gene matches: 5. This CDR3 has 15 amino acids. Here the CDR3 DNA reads TGTGCCAGCAGACGGGGACAGGGGGCGTACTATGGCTACACCTTC. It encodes CASRRGQGAYYGYTF.

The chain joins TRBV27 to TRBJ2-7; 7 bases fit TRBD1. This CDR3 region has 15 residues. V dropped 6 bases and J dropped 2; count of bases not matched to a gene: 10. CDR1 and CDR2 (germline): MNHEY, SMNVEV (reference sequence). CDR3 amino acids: CASSNLDRRAYEQYF. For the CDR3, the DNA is TGTGCCAGCAGCAACCTGGACAGGCGAGCCTACGAGCAGTACTTC.

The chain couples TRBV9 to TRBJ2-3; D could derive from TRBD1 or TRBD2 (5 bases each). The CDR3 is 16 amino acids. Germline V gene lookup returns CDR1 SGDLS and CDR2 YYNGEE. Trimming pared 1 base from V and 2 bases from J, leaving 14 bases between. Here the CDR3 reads CASSVREGSFTDTQYF. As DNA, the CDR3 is TGTGCCAGCAGCGTAAGAGAGGGGAGTTTCACAGATACGCAGTATTTT.

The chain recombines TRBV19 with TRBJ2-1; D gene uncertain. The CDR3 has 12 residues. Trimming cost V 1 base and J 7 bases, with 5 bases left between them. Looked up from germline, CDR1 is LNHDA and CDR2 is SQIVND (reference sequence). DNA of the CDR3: TGTGCCAGTAGTATAGCCCATAATGAGCAGTTCTTC. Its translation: CASSIAHNEQFF.

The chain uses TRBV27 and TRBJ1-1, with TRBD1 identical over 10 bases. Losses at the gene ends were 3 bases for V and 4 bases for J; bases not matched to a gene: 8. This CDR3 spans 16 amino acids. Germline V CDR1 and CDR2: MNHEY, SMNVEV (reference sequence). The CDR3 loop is CASSFIGQGEGTEAFF. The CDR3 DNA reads TGTGCCAGCAGTTTCATTGGACAGGGGGAGGGCACTGAAGCTTTCTTT.

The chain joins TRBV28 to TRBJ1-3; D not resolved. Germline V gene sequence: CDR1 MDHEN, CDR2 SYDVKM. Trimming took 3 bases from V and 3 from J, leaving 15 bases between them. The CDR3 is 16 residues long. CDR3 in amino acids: CASSLAGFSGGNTIYF. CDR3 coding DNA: TGTGCCAGCAGTTTGGCCGGTTTTTCGGGTGGAAACACCATATATTTT.

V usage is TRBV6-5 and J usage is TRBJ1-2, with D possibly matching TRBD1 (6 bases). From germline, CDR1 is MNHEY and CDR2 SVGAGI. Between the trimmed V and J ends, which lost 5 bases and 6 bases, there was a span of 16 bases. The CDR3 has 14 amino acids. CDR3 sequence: CASSVTGPRDGYTF. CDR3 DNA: TGTGCCAGCAGTGTGACAGGCCCTAGGGATGGCTACACCTTC.

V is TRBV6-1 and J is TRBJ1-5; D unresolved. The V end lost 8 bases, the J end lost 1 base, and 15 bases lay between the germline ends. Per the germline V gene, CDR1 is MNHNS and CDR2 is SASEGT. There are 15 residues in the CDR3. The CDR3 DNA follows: TGTGCCAGCTCTCTCCCGGGTAACAGCAATCAGCCCCAGCATTTT. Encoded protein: CASSLPGNSNQPQHF.

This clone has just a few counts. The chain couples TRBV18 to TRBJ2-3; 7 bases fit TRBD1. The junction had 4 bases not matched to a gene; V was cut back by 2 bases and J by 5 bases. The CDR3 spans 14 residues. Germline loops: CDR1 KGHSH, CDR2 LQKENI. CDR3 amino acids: CASSPDRAGDTQYF. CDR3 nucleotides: TGTGCCAGCTCACCAGACAGGGCGGGAGATACGCAGTATTTT.

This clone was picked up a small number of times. In DNA, the CDR3 is TGTGCCAGCAGACAGACAGGGGATTATGGCTACACCTTC. This translates into CASRQTGDYGYTF. The gene calls are TRBV28 and TRBJ1-2; 8 bases line up with TRBD1. V lost 6 bases to trimming and J lost 5 bases; unmatched junction nucleotides: 5. The CDR3 totals 13 residues. Per the germline V gene, CDR1 is MDHEN and CDR2 is SYDVKM.

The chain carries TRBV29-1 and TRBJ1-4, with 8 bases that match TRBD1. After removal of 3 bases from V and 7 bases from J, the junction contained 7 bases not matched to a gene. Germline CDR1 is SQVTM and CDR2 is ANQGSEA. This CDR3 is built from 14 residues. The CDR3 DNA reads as TGCAGCGTTGATCCAGGGGGCCGCGGTGAAAAACTGTTTTTT. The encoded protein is CSVDPGGRGEKLFF.

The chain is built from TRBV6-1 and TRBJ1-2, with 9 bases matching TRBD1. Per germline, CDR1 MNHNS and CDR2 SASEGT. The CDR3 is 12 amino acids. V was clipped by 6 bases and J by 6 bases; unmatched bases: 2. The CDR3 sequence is CASRRDRDGYTF. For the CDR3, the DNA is TGTGCCAGCAGGCGGGACAGGGATGGCTACACCTTC.

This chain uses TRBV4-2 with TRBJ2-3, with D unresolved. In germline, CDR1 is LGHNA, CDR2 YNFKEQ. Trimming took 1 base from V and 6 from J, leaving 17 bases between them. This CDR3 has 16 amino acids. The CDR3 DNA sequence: TGTGCCAGCAGCCAAGCGGCTAACCCAGAGGTGGATACGCAGTATTTT. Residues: CASSQAANPEVDTQYF.